The rows below give T cell receptor beta chains drawn from one sample of a study of shared clonotypes between healthy human individuals. The table came from immunoSEQ multiplex PCR; TCRdb's copy has only in-frame clones and leaves some out. The sample records roughly 500,000 clones, 81% being singletons. Sequenced input: PBMCs. The receptors originated from a woman in her thirties or forties in good health. Some clones in this sample may be carry-over from other donors' samples. Both conserved end residues are part of each CDR3. The D gene is left open where the match is weak. Some rows mark clone size as missing; the rest say once, few, many or name a class of expanded clone.

v_gene	j_gene	abundance	d_gene	CDR3aa	CDR3nt
TRBV9	TRBJ1-2	.	.	CASSVGGGADYGYTF	TGTGCCAGCAGCGTGGGTGGGGGCGCGGACTATGGCTACACCTTC
TRBV5-5	TRBJ1-2	.	.	CASSLPGRNYGYTF	TGTGCCAGCAGCCTACCGGGCAGGAACTATGGCTACACCTTC
TRBV19	TRBJ2-3	.	.	CASSEGRSTDTQYF	TGTGCCAGTAGTGAGGGACGGAGCACAGATACGCAGTATTTT
TRBV7-2	TRBJ2-7	.	.	CASSLEARALDEQYF	TGTGCCAGCAGCTTAGAAGCCAGAGCCCTGGACGAGCAGTACTTC
TRBV7-2	TRBJ2-7	.	TRBD1	CASSPYRDSSYEQYF	TGTGCCAGCAGCCCCTACCGGGACAGCTCCTACGAGCAGTACTTC
TRBV15	TRBJ2-7	.	TRBD1	CATSSDRTGGAKQYF	TGTGCCACCAGCAGTGACCGGACAGGGGGCGCAAAGCAGTACTTC
TRBV18	TRBJ2-1	.	.	CASSPYRYNEQFF	TGTGCCAGCTCACCCTACAGGTACAATGAGCAGTTCTTC
TRBV6-1	TRBJ2-2	many	TRBD2	CASSAGRARTGELFF	TGTGCCAGCAGTGCCGGGAGGGCGCGCACCGGGGAGCTGTTTTTT
TRBV9	TRBJ2-1	.	.	CASSVLSFDNEQFF	TGTGCCAGCAGCGTCCTATCCTTCGACAATGAGCAGTTCTTC
TRBV18	TRBJ2-2	.	.	CASSPGQNTGELFF	TGTGCCAGCTCACCAGGGCAGAACACCGGGGAGCTGTTTTTT
TRBV4-3	TRBJ2-1	.	.	CASSQEGEAYNEQFF	TGCGCCAGCAGCCAAGAGGGAGAGGCCTACAATGAGCAGTTCTTC
TRBV30	TRBJ1-3	.	.	CAWRPRVDGNTIYF	TGTGCCTGGCGACCCAGGGTGGACGGAAACACCATATATTTT
TRBV7-9	TRBJ2-7	.	.	CASSPRESGEWEQYF	TGTGCCAGCAGCCCTCGAGAATCAGGGGAATGGGAGCAGTACTTC
TRBV18	TRBJ1-3	.	TRBD1	CASSPPGGVRHTIYF	TGTGCCAGCTCACCACCAGGGGGCGTACGACACACCATATATTTT
TRBV4-3	TRBJ2-1	.	.	CASSQQTGTFYNEQFF	TGCGCCAGCAGCCAACAAACCGGGACTTTCTACAATGAGCAGTTCTTC
TRBV4-1	TRBJ2-5	.	.	CASSQDQGPAEGETQYF	TGCGCCAGCAGCCAAGATCAAGGTCCAGCGGAGGGAGAGACCCAGTACTTC
TRBV5-6	TRBJ1-4	.	.	CASSSRAVNEKLFF	TGTGCCAGCAGCAGCCGGGCCGTAAATGAAAAACTGTTTTTT
TRBV15	TRBJ2-6	.	TRBD1	CATSRRQGVTGANVLTF	TGTGCCACCAGCAGGCGACAGGGGGTAACTGGGGCCAACGTCCTGACTTTC
TRBV6-5	TRBJ1-5	once	.	CASTPHKNSNQPQHF	TGTGCCAGCACCCCGCACAAAAATAGCAATCAGCCCCAGCATTTT
TRBV5-1	TRBJ1-3	.	TRBD1	CASGDRAGNTIYF	TGCGCCAGCGGGGACAGGGCTGGAAACACCATATATTTT
TRBV18	TRBJ2-3	.	.	CASSPFGGNTDTQYF	TGTGCCAGCTCACCATTTGGTGGGAACACAGATACGCAGTATTTT
TRBV9	TRBJ1-1	.	.	CASSVERAPMNTEAFF	TGTGCCAGCAGCGTAGAAAGGGCGCCCATGAACACTGAAGCTTTCTTT
TRBV7-9	TRBJ2-2	.	TRBD1	CASSLAAGTGRPGELFF	TGTGCCAGCAGCTTAGCGGCCGGGACAGGGCGACCCGGGGAGCTGTTTTTT
TRBV5-6	TRBJ2-5	once	.	CASSSGQGGEETQYF	TGTGCCAGCAGCTCCGGGCAAGGCGGTGAAGAGACCCAGTACTTC
TRBV5-1	TRBJ2-3	.	.	CASSLYGPSTDTQYF	TGCGCCAGCAGCTTGTACGGTCCTAGCACAGATACGCAGTATTTT
TRBV7-3	TRBJ2-1	few	.	CASSLTLASEQFF	TGTGCCAGCAGCTTAACGTTAGCGTCTGAGCAGTTCTTC
TRBV14	TRBJ1-4	.	TRBD1	CASSSRGREKLFF	TGTGCCAGCAGCTCCAGGGGGCGTGAAAAACTGTTTTTT
TRBV11-2	TRBJ1-5	once	TRBD1	CASSLGDRGPGQPQHF	TGTGCCAGCAGCTTAGGGGACAGGGGGCCTGGTCAGCCCCAGCATTTT